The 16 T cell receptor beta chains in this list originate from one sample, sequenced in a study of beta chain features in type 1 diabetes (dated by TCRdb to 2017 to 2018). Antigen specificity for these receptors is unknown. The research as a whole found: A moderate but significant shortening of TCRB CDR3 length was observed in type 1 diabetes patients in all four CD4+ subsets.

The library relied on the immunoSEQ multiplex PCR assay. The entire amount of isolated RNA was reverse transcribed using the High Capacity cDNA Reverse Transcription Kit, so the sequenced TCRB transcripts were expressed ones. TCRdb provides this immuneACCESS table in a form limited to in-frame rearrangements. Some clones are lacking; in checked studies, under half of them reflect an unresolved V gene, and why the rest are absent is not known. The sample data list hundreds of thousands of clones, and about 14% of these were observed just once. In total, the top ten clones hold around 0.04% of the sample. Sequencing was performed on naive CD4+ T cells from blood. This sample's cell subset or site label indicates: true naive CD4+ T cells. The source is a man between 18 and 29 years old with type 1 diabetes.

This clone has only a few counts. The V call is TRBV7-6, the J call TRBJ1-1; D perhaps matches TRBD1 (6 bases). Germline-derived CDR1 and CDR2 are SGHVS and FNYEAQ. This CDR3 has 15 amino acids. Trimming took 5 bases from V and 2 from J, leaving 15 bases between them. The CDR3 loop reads CASSHGGQLNTEAFF. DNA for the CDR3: TGTGCCAGCAGCCACGGCGGACAGCTCAACACTGAAGCTTTCTTT.

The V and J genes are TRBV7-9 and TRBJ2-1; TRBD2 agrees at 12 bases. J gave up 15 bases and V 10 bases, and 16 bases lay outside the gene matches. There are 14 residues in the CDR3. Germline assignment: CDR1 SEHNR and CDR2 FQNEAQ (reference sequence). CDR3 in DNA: TGTGCCATACTCCCCCTTGCTAGCGGGGGGGCCACGTTCTTC. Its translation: CAILPLASGGATFF.

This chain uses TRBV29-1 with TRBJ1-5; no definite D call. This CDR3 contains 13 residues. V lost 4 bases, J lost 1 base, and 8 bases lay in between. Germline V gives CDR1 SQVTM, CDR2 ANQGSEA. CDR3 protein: CSVGSQSNQPQHF. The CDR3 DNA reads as TGCAGCGTTGGTTCCCAGAGCAATCAGCCCCAGCATTTT.

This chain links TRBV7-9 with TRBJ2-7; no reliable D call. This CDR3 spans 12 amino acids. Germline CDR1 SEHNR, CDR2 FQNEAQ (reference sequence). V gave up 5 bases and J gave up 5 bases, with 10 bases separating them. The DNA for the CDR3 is TGTGCCAGCAGCCCCCCCCGGGACGAGCAGTACTTC. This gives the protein CASSPPRDEQYF.

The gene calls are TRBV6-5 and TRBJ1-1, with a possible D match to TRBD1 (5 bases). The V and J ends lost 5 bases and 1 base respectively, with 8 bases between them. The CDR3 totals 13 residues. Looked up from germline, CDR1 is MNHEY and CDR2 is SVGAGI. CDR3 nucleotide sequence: TGTGCCAGCAGTCGGGGGAGGAACACTGAAGCTTTCTTT. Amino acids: CASSRGRNTEAFF.

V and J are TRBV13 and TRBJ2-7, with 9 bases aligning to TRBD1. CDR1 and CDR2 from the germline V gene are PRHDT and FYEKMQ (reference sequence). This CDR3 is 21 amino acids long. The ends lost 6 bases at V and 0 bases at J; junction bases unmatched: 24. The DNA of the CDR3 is TGTGCCAGCAGGCGCACGCTCACGGGGGACAGGGACTCCTACAGCTCCTACGAGCAGTACTTC. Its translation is CASRRTLTGDRDSYSSYEQYF. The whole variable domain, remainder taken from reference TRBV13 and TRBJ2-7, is AAGVIQSPRHLIKEKRETATLKCYPIPRHDTVYWYQQGPGQDPQFLISFYEKMQSDKGSIPDRFSAQQFSDYHSELNMSSLELGDSALYFCASRRTLTGDRDSYSSYEQYFGPGTRLTVT.

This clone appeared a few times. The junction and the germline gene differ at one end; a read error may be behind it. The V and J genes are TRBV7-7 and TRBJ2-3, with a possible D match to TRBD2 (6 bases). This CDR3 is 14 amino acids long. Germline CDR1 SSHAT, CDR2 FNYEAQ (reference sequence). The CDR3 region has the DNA TGTGCTAGCAGCTTAGGAGGGCCCGGAAATACGCAGTATTTT. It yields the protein CASSLGGPGNTQYF.

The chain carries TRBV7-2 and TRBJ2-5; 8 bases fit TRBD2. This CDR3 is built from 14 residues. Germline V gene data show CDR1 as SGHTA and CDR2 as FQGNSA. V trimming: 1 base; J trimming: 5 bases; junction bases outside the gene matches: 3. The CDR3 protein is CASSLEAGVETQYF. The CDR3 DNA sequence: TGTGCCAGCAGCTTAGAAGCGGGAGTGGAGACCCAGTACTTC.

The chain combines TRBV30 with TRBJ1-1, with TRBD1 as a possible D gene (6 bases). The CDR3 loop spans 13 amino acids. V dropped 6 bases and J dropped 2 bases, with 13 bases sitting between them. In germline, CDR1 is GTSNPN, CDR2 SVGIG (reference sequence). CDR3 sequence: CACEPGHNTEAFF. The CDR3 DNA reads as TGTGCCTGTGAACCGGGACATAACACTGAAGCTTTCTTT.

The CDR3: CASSSSGTRTYGYTF. The DNA of the CDR3 is TGTGCCAGCAGTTCCTCAGGGACCCGTACCTATGGCTACACCTTC. The chain combines TRBV28 with TRBJ1-2, with D possibly TRBD1 on 5 matching bases. Germline assignment: CDR1 MDHEN and CDR2 SYDVKM. The CDR3 consists of 15 residues. Trimming took 4 bases from V and 4 from J, leaving 16 bases between them.

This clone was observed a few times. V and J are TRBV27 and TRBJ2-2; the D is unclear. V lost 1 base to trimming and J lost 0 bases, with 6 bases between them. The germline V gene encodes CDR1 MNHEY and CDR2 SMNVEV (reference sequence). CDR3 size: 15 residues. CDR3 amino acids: CASSLWATNTGELFF. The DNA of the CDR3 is TGTGCCAGCAGTTTATGGGCGACGAACACCGGGGAGCTGTTTTTT.

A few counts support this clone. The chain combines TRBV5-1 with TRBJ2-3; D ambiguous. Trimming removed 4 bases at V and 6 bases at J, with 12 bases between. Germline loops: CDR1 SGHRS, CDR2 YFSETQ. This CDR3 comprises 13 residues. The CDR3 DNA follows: TGCGCCAGCAGCGACACGCGTGGGGATACGCAGTATTTT. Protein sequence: CASSDTRGDTQYF. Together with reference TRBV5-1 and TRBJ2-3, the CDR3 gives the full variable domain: KAGVTQTPRYLIKTRGQQVTLSCSPISGHRSVSWYQQTPGQGLQFLFEYFSETQRNKGNFPGRFSGRQFSNSRSEMNVSTLELGDSALYLCASSDTRGDTQYFGPGTRLTVL.

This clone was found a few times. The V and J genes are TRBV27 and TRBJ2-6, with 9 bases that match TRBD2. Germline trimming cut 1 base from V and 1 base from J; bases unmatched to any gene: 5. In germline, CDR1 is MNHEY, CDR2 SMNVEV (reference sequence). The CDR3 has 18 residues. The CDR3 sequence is CASSLFLAGPSGANVLTF. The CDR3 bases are TGTGCCAGCAGTTTATTCCTAGCGGGGCCGTCTGGGGCCAACGTCCTGACTTTC.

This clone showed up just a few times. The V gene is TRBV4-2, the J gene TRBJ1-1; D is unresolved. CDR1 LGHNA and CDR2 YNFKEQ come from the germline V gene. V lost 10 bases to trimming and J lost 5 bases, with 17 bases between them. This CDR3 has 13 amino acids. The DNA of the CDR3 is TGTGCCACCTCAAGGGATCTAGGGACTGAAGCTTTCTTT. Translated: CATSRDLGTEAFF.

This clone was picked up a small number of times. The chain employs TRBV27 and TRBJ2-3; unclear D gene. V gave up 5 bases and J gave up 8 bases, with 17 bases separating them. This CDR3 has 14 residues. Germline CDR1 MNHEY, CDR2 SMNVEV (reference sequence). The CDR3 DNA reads TGTGCCAGCAGTCTGACGAGGCCGAGAGGTACGCAGTATTTT. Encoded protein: CASSLTRPRGTQYF.

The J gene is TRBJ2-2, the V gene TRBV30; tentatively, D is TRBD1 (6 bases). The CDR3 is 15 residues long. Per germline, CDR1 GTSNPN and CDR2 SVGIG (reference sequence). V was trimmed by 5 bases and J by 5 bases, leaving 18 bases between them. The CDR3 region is CAWGLWTVATGELFF. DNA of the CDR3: TGTGCCTGGGGCCTCTGGACAGTGGCGACCGGGGAGCTGTTTTTT.